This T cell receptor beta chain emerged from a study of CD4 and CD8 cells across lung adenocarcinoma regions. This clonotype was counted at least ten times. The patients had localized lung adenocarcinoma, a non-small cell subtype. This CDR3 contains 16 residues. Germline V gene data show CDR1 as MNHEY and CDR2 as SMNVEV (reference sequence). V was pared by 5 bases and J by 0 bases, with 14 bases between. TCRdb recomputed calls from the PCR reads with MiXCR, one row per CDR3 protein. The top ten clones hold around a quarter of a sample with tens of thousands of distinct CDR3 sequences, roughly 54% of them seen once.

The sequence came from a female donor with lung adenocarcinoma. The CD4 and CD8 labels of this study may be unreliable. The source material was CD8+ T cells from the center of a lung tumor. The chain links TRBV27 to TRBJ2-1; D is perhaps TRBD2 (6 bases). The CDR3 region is CASSRGLTNSYNEQFF. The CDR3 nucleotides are TGTGCCAGCAGTAGGGGACTTACGAACTCCTACAATGAGCAGTTCTTC.